One and the same sample provided the 32 T cell receptor beta chains below, sequenced in a study of shared clonotypes between healthy human individuals. Data came from immunoSEQ multiplex PCR; TCRdb stores just in-frame clones and leaves some out. Of a few million clones detected, about 92% appear once; the ten largest clones hold about 0.39%. Sequences were obtained from naive CD4+ T cells from PBMCs. Regarding subset: CD45RA+ positively selected. These receptors were taken from a man aged 18 to 29 in good health. Some clones in this sample may be carry-over from other donors' samples.

The gene calls are TRBV9 and TRBJ2-1; 8 nucleotides agree with TRBD2. The germline gives CDR1 SGDLS, CDR2 YYNGEE. The CDR3 extends over 14 amino acids. The V gene end was trimmed by 3 bases and the J gene end by 10 bases; junction bases not matched to a gene: 9. The DNA for the CDR3 is TGTGCCAGCAGCGAATCAAGCGGGAGAGACGAGCAGTTCTTC. Translating gives CASSESSGRDEQFF.

The chain carries TRBV29-1 and TRBJ2-7; the match to TRBD2 covers 7 bases. CDR3 length: 14 amino acids. CDR1 and CDR2 from the germline V gene are SQVTM and ANQGSEA. The J segment lost 5 bases and the V segment lost 0 bases, leaving 7 bases of the junction unmatched. CDR3 DNA sequence: TGCAGCGTTGAAGACGGACTAGTCACTCACGAGCAGTACTTC. It yields the protein CSVEDGLVTHEQYF.

The rearrangement uses TRBV5-4 and TRBJ2-2, with 8 bases lining up with TRBD2. From germline, CDR1 is SGHNT and CDR2 YYREEE (reference sequence). Germline trimming cut 3 bases from V and 6 bases from J; bases unmatched to any gene: 7. The CDR3 contains 15 residues. The CDR3 here is CASSSGTRGAGELFF. The CDR3 region has the DNA TGTGCCAGCAGCTCCGGGACTAGGGGGGCCGGGGAGCTGTTTTTT.

The chain carries TRBV30 and TRBJ2-1; 14 nucleotides line up with TRBD2. The CDR3 consists of 15 residues. With V trimmed by 7 bases and J by 5 bases, 7 bases remained unmatched. The germline V gene has CDR1 GTSNPN and CDR2 SVGIG (reference sequence). The CDR3 region is CAFMGLAGANNEQFF. DNA of the CDR3: TGTGCCTTCATGGGACTAGCGGGAGCAAACAATGAGCAGTTCTTC.

V and J are TRBV2 and TRBJ2-6; no reliable D call. This CDR3 contains 13 residues. V shed 4 bases and J shed 4 bases, with 5 bases lying between them. Germline V lookup: CDR1 SNHLY, CDR2 FYNNEI. CDR3 sequence (DNA): TGTGCCAGCAGTGCTTTGGGGGCCAACGTCCTGACTTTC. It codes for CASSALGANVLTF.

The CDR3 DNA follows: TGTGCCAGCTCACCACCCCCCCGGGGGGTTGAGCAGTACTTC. It specifies CASSPPPRGVEQYF. The chain combines TRBV18 with TRBJ2-7; 7 bases fit TRBD2. This CDR3 comprises 14 residues. V gave up 0 bases and J gave up 7 bases; unmatched junction bases: 6. Germline V CDR1 and CDR2: KGHSH, LQKENI.

This clone was counted once. V and J are TRBV5-1 and TRBJ2-1, with TRBD1 matching over 8 bases. This CDR3 comprises 14 residues. CDR1 is SGHRS and CDR2 is YFSETQ in the germline V gene. V was pared by 4 bases and J by 5 bases, with 5 bases of the junction left unmatched. In DNA form, the CDR3 reads TGCGCCAGCAGCCGGGGACAGGTGAACAATGAGCAGTTCTTC. The encoded protein is CASSRGQVNNEQFF.

The chain joins TRBV9 to TRBJ2-3; tentatively, D is TRBD2 (6 bases). Germline CDR1 is SGDLS and CDR2 is YYNGEE. V gave up 3 bases and J gave up 6 bases, with 14 bases separating them. This CDR3 has 14 residues. As DNA, the CDR3 is TGTGCCAGCAGCGGCCCCCACCGGGAGGATACGCAGTATTTT. Encoded protein: CASSGPHREDTQYF.

The gene calls are TRBV11-2 and TRBJ1-4; 8 bases are a match to TRBD1. The junction had 7 bases not matched to a gene; V was cut back by 3 bases and J by 7 bases. CDR3 length equals 15 residues. From germline, CDR1 is SGHAT and CDR2 FQNNGV. Here the CDR3 reads CASSFDRGRGEKLFF. The CDR3 DNA reads TGTGCCAGCAGCTTCGACAGGGGAAGGGGTGAAAAACTGTTTTTT.

The chain employs TRBV5-4 and TRBJ2-7; 10 bases match TRBD1. The J segment lost 6 bases and the V segment lost 0 bases, leaving 6 bases of the junction unmatched. CDR1 and CDR2 from the germline V gene are SGHNT and YYREEE (reference sequence). The CDR3 contains 15 residues. The CDR3 DNA is TGTGCCAGCAGCTTGGCCGGGACAGGGGCTCTCGAGCAGTACTTC. Its protein product is CASSLAGTGALEQYF.

This clone has only one observation. The V and J genes are TRBV27 and TRBJ1-5; possible D gene TRBD1, 6 bases. The CDR3 spans 13 residues. Germline CDR1 is MNHEY and CDR2 is SMNVEV (reference sequence). V was trimmed by 5 bases and J by 5 bases, leaving 10 bases between them. CDR3 coding DNA: TGTGCCAGCAGTCCCGACAGGTATCAGCCCCAGCATTTT. As protein: CASSPDRYQPQHF.

As DNA, the CDR3 is TGTGCCATCAGCCAACTAGCGGGAATCGTCTCCTACGAGCAGTACTTC. As protein: CAISQLAGIVSYEQYF. The chain recombines TRBV10-3 with TRBJ2-7; 10 positions match TRBD2. The germline V gene encodes CDR1 ENHRY and CDR2 SYGVKD. V gave up 6 bases and J gave up 0 bases; unmatched junction bases: 8. The CDR3 loop spans 16 amino acids.

A remark on this clone: This sample includes further DNA sequences coding for the same CDR3. CDR3: CASSLEGRLTDTQYF. In nucleotides, the CDR3 is TGTGCCAGCAGCTTAGAGGGCAGGTTGACAGATACGCAGTATTTT. The chain is built from TRBV7-9 and TRBJ2-3; D remains ambiguous. The CDR3 consists of 15 residues. V lost 1 base, J lost 3 bases, and 11 bases lay in between. Germline values: CDR1 SEHNR, CDR2 FQNEAQ (reference sequence).

The chain combines TRBV15 with TRBJ1-2; tentative D call: TRBD1 (5 bases). The germline CDR1 and CDR2 sequences are LNHNV and YYDKDF (reference sequence). V shed 2 bases and J shed 4 bases, with 17 bases lying between them. CDR3 length equals 16 residues. CDR3 bases: TGTGCCACCAGCAGACGGGGCCCCAACAAGGGCTATGGCTACACCTTC. This codes for CATSRRGPNKGYGYTF.

This clone appeared a single time. The CDR3 sequence: CASSSAGRKANEKLFF. In DNA, the CDR3 is TGTGCCAGCAGTTCGGCAGGGAGGAAGGCTAATGAAAAACTGTTTTTT. The chain is built from TRBV6-5 and TRBJ1-4; TRBD1 might be the D (5 bases). CDR1 and CDR2 from the germline V gene are MNHEY and SVGAGI. The CDR3 runs 16 residues. V dropped 4 bases and J dropped 3 bases, with 15 bases sitting between them.

This chain links TRBV19 with TRBJ2-3; D remains ambiguous. V lost 1 base and J lost 7, with 6 bases in between. The CDR3 extends over 12 amino acids. Germline values: CDR1 LNHDA, CDR2 SQIVND (reference sequence). CDR3 in DNA: TGTGCCAGTAGTATAGTTGGGAATACGCAGTATTTT. It specifies CASSIVGNTQYF.

This chain links TRBV6-4 with TRBJ2-1, with D perhaps TRBD2 (5 bases). Germline V gives CDR1 MRHNA, CDR2 SNTAGT. The V end lost 0 bases, the J end lost 0 bases, and 9 bases lay between the germline ends. The CDR3 loop spans 16 amino acids. DNA for the CDR3: TGTGCCAGCAGTGACTCGGAGCGGACCTCCTACAATGAGCAGTTCTTC. Translating it yields CASSDSERTSYNEQFF.

The chain couples TRBV6-1 to TRBJ2-7; D is perhaps TRBD2 (5 bases). Trimming stripped 5 bases from V and 2 bases from J, with 7 bases between. The CDR3 totals 12 residues. The germline CDR1 and CDR2 sequences are MNHNS and SASEGT. This CDR3 is CASSIGTYEQYF. The CDR3 region has the DNA TGTGCCAGCAGTATCGGGACCTACGAGCAGTACTTC.

The chain uses TRBV2 and TRBJ1-2; 7 bases line up with TRBD1. V gave up 6 bases and J gave up 4 bases; unmatched junction bases: 11. There are 15 residues in the CDR3. Germline assignment: CDR1 SNHLY and CDR2 FYNNEI. CDR3 nucleotides: TGTGCCAGCAGCTCCCCTACCGGGACAGCCTATGGCTACACCTTC. Translating it yields CASSSPTGTAYGYTF. The full variable domain, completed using reference TRBV2 and TRBJ1-2, is EPEVTQTPSHQVTQMGQEVILRCVPISNHLYFYWYRQILGQKVEFLVSFYNNEISEKSEIFDDQFSVERPDGSNFTLKIRSTKLEDSAMYFCASSSPTGTAYGYTFGSGTRLTVV.

The chain combines TRBV6-1 with TRBJ2-5, with 7 bases matching TRBD2. V lost 7 bases to trimming and J lost 1 base; unmatched junction nucleotides: 3. This CDR3 has 13 amino acids. Germline V CDR1 and CDR2: MNHNS, SASEGT. CDR3 DNA: TGTGCCAGCACGGCGGGAGCCCAAGAGACCCAGTACTTC. Translating gives CASTAGAQETQYF.

Only one count was recorded for this clone. The chain has TRBV15 and TRBJ1-4; D may be TRBD1 (6 bases). V lost 1 base and J 6 bases, leaving 9 bases between the germline ends. The germline V gene encodes CDR1 LNHNV and CDR2 YYDKDF (reference sequence). The CDR3 consists of 14 residues. CDR3 amino acids: CATSRAPGDEKLFF. CDR3 bases: TGTGCCACCAGCAGAGCGCCAGGGGATGAAAAACTGTTTTTT.

This chain uses TRBV7-9 with TRBJ1-2; D is undetermined. This CDR3 region has 12 residues. The germline V and J ends were trimmed by 5 bases and 3 bases, with 7 bases remaining between them. Germline CDR1 reads SEHNR; CDR2 reads FQNEAQ (reference sequence). CDR3 DNA: TGTGCCAGCAGCGGATCAGACTATGGCTACACCTTC. Protein: CASSGSDYGYTF.

The chain has TRBV30 and TRBJ1-2, with D hard to call. The CDR3 is made up of 13 amino acids. Deletions cut 1 base from V and 5 bases from J, with 11 bases between. Germline loops: CDR1 GTSNPN, CDR2 SVGIG (reference sequence). The CDR3 sequence: CAWSEMMGYGYTF. The CDR3 coding sequence is TGTGCCTGGAGTGAGATGATGGGGTATGGCTACACCTTC. The entire variable domain, with the rest obtained from reference TRBV30 and TRBJ1-2, is as follows: SQTIHQWPATLVQPVGSPLSLECTVEGTSNPNLYWYRQAAGRGLQLLFYSVGIGQISSEVPQNLSASRPQDRQFILSSKKLLLSDSGFYLCAWSEMMGYGYTFGSGTRLTVV.

This chain links TRBV5-1 with TRBJ1-2, with D possibly being TRBD1 (5 bases). The CDR3 extends over 16 amino acids. Germline V lookup: CDR1 SGHRS, CDR2 YFSETQ. Trimming removed 4 bases at V and 3 bases at J, with 19 bases between. Written as DNA, the CDR3 is TGCGCCAGCAGCCCTAGACCGGGACGGGTAGACTATGGCTACACCTTC. Its translation: CASSPRPGRVDYGYTF. Based on the CDR3 plus reference TRBV5-1 and TRBJ1-2, the full variable domain is KAGVTQTPRYLIKTRGQQVTLSCSPISGHRSVSWYQQTPGQGLQFLFEYFSETQRNKGNFPGRFSGRQFSNSRSEMNVSTLELGDSALYLCASSPRPGRVDYGYTFGSGTRLTVV.

The CDR3 sequence: CASSLDPGGTTEAFF. CDR3 in DNA: TGCGCCAGCAGCTTGGACCCAGGAGGGACCACTGAAGCTTTCTTT. The rearrangement joins TRBV5-1 to TRBJ1-1; possible D gene TRBD1, 5 bases. Germline V lookup: CDR1 SGHRS, CDR2 YFSETQ. The CDR3 covers 15 residues. The V end was cut by 0 bases, the J end by 4 bases, with 13 bases between.

The rearrangement joins TRBV5-1 to TRBJ2-3; maybe TRBD2 (5 bases). The CDR3 spans 18 residues. V lost 0 bases to trimming and J lost 1 base, with 18 bases between them. The germline CDR1 and CDR2 sequences are SGHRS and YFSETQ. In DNA form, the CDR3 reads TGCGCCAGCAGCTTGGGGACCGCTTCAGCGGAGGGCACAGATACGCAGTATTTT. As protein: CASSLGTASAEGTDTQYF.

V and J are TRBV2 and TRBJ2-2, with D possibly being TRBD2 (5 bases). The V end was cut by 6 bases, the J end by 8 bases, with 19 bases between. Germline-derived CDR1 and CDR2 are SNHLY and FYNNEI. The CDR3 contains 15 residues. The CDR3 bases are TGTGCCAGCAGGAGGAGCGACTTGGGCGGGGGGGAGCTGTTTTTT. Amino acids: CASRRSDLGGGELFF.

The chain recombines TRBV5-1 with TRBJ2-3, with TRBD1 matching over 9 bases. The CDR3 has 14 amino acids. From germline, CDR1 is SGHRS and CDR2 YFSETQ. The junction had 4 bases not matched to a gene; V was cut back by 7 bases and J by 1 base. The CDR3: CASGTGSRTDTQYF. CDR3 nucleotide sequence: TGCGCCAGCGGGACAGGGTCACGCACAGATACGCAGTATTTT.

CDR3 protein: CASSSDGTPGRNEKLFF. The CDR3 region has the DNA TGTGCCAGTAGTTCTGACGGGACCCCCGGCCGAAATGAAAAACTGTTTTTT. V is TRBV19 and J is TRBJ1-4; maybe TRBD1 (5 bases). Germline CDR1 LNHDA, CDR2 SQIVND (reference sequence). The CDR3 totals 17 residues. Trimming took 5 bases from V and 5 from J, leaving 21 bases between them.

This chain uses TRBV13 with TRBJ2-1, with 9 bases lining up with TRBD2. Germline CDR1 PRHDT, CDR2 FYEKMQ (reference sequence). The V gene end was trimmed by 4 bases and the J gene end by 12 bases; junction bases not matched to a gene: 13. The CDR3 sequence is 15 residues long. The CDR3 DNA follows: TGTGCCAGCAGCTCCGACTCAGCGCGGGAGGGCCGGCAGTTCTTC. Encoded protein: CASSSDSAREGRQFF.

This chain joins TRBV30 and TRBJ2-5; TRBD1 is a possible D gene (5 bases). The CDR3 has 14 amino acids. The V gene's germline CDR1 is GTSNPN and CDR2 SVGIG (reference sequence). The V end lost 1 base, the J end lost 5 bases, and 14 bases lay between the germline ends. The CDR3 protein is CAWSATTEVETQYF. In nucleotides, the CDR3 is TGTGCCTGGAGTGCGACGACAGAAGTGGAGACCCAGTACTTC.

The rearrangement uses TRBV19 and TRBJ1-2; tentative D call: TRBD1 (6 bases). Trimming cost V 1 base and J 6 bases, with 18 bases left between them. Per the germline V gene, CDR1 is LNHDA and CDR2 is SQIVND (reference sequence). The CDR3 runs 16 residues. DNA of the CDR3: TGTGCCAGTAGTATAGGCGCAGGGGCGCGAGGAGATGGCTACACCTTC. Translated, it gives CASSIGAGARGDGYTF.